The 3 T cell receptor beta chains listed next were all sequenced from one sample in a study of blood T cell repertoires in COVID-19. Sequenced by immunoSEQ multiplex PCR; TCRdb stores in-frame clones only, minus some. The sample yields about 90,000 clones, around four fifths seen once. Sequenced input: peripheral blood. Receptors originate from an older woman with active or convalescent COVID-19.

Here the CDR3 DNA reads TGCGCCAGCAGCCAAGATCCACAGGGGTATGGCGGGGAGCTGTTTTTT. It yields the protein CASSQDPQGYGGELFF. V usage is TRBV4-3 and J usage is TRBJ2-2; TRBD1 matches at 7 bases. J was trimmed by 7 bases and V by 0 bases; bases with no gene match: 8. The CDR3 spans 16 residues. From germline, CDR1 is LGHNA and CDR2 YSLEER.

The chain employs TRBV28 and TRBJ1-1; D unresolved. V lost 8 bases and J lost 5, with 18 bases in between. The CDR3 extends over 14 amino acids. Germline V gene lookup returns CDR1 MDHEN and CDR2 SYDVKM. CDR3 bases: TGTGCCAGCCGCCGAAGGAGGGTTAGGACTGAAGCTTTCTTT. Its protein is CASRRRRVRTEAFF.

The chain carries TRBV5-8 and TRBJ2-3, with TRBD1 matching over 8 bases. J lost 6 bases, V lost 1 base, and 7 bases had no gene match. Germline V gives CDR1 SGHTS, CDR2 YDEGEE. The CDR3 runs 15 residues. CDR3 DNA: TGTGCCAGCAGCTTGTTCACAGGGGGTTTGGATACGCAGTATTTT. Translating it yields CASSLFTGGLDTQYF.